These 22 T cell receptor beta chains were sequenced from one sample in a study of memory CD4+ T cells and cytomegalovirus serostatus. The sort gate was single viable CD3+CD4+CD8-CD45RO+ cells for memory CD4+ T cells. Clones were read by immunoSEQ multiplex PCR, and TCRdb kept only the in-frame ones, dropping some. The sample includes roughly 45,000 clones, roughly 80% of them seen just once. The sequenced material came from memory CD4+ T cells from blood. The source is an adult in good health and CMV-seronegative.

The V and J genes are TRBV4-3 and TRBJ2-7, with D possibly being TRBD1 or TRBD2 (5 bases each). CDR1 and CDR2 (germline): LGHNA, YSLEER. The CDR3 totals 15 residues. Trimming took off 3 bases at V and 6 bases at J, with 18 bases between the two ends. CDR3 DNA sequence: TGCGCCAGCAGCCATGGGACCGGGGAAGGGGTCGAGCAGTACTTC. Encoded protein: CASSHGTGEGVEQYF.

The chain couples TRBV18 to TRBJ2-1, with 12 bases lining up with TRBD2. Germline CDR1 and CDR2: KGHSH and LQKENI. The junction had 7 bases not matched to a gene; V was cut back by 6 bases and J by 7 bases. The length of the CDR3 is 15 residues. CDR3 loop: CASSPTSGGRNEQFF. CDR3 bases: TGTGCCAGCTCCCCGACTAGCGGGGGTAGGAATGAGCAGTTCTTC.

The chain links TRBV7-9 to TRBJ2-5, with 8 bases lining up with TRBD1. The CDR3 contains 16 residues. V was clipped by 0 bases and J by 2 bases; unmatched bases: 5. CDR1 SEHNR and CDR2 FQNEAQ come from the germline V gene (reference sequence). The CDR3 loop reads CASSLADRGSQETQYF. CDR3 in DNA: TGTGCCAGCAGCTTAGCAGACAGGGGCAGTCAAGAGACCCAGTACTTC.

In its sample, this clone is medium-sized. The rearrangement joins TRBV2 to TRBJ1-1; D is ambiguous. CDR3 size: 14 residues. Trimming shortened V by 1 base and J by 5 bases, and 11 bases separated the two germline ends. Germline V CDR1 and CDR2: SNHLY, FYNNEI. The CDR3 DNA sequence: TGTGCCAGCAGTGAAGAATCCCGGATGACTGAAGCTTTCTTT. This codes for CASSEESRMTEAFF.

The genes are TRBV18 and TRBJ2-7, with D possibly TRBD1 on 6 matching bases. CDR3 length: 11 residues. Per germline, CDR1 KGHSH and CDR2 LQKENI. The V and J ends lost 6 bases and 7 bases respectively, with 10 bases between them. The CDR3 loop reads CASSLRGEQYF. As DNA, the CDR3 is TGTGCCAGCTCCTTGAGGGGGGAGCAGTACTTC.

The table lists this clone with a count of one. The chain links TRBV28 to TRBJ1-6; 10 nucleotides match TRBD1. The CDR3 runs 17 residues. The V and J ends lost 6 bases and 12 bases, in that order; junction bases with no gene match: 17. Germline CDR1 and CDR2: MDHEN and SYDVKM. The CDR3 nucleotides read TGTGCCAGCAGCTCTACCCGGGACAGGGGCCCCATCCAACCCCTCCACTTT. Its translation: CASSSTRDRGPIQPLHF.

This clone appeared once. CDR3 region: CASSPRQGVRTNEKLFF. In DNA, the CDR3 is TGTGCCAGCAGCCCCCGACAGGGGGTGAGAACTAATGAAAAACTGTTTTTT. The genes are TRBV14 and TRBJ1-4, with 9 bases fitting TRBD1. V was pared by 4 bases and J by 1 base, with 7 bases of the junction left unmatched. This CDR3 comprises 17 residues. Germline CDR1 is SGHDN and CDR2 is FVKESK. The entire variable domain, with the rest obtained from reference TRBV14 and TRBJ1-4, is as follows: EAGVTQFPSHSVIEKGQTVTLRCDPISGHDNLYWYRRVMGKEIKFLLHFVKESKQDESGMPNNRFLAERTGGTYSTLKVQPAELEDSGVYFCASSPRQGVRTNEKLFFGSGTQLSVL.

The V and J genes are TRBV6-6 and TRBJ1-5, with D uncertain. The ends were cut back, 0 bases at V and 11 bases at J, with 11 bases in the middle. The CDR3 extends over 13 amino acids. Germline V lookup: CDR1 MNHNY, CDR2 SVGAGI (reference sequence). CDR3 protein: CASSYSTVSAQHF. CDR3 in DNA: TGTGCCAGCAGTTACTCGACGGTCTCGGCCCAGCATTTT.

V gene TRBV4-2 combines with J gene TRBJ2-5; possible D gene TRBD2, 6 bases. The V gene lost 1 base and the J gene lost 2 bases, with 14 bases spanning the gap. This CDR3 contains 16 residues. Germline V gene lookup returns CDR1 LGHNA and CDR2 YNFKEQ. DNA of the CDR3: TGTGCCAGCAGCCAAGTTAGGGGAGGAGAGCAAGAGACCCAGTACTTC. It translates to CASSQVRGGEQETQYF.

As DNA, the CDR3 is TGTGCCAGCAGCCGTCGCGGGGTTAACACCGGGGAGCTGTTTTTT. Translating gives CASSRRGVNTGELFF. The chain combines TRBV7-8 with TRBJ2-2; the D gene is possibly TRBD2 (6 bases). The V gene's germline CDR1 is SGHVS and CDR2 FQNEAQ. Trimming removed 5 bases from V and 2 bases from J, with 12 bases in between. The CDR3 consists of 15 residues.

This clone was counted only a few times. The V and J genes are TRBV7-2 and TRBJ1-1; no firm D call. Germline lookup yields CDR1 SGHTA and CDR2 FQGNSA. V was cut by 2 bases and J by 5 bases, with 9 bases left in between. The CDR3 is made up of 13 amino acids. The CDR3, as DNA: TGTGCCAGCAGCTTAACAACGGTTACTGAAGCTTTCTTT. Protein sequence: CASSLTTVTEAFF.

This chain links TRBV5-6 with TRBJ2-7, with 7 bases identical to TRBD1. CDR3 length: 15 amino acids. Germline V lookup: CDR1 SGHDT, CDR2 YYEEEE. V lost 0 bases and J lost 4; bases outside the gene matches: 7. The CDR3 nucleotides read TGTGCCAGCAGCTTGGTGTACAGGGGATTATACGAGCAGTACTTC. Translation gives CASSLVYRGLYEQYF.

The CDR3 nucleotides are TGTGCCAGCCTCGGGCGGGCCCGTAATTCACCCCTCCACTTT. It yields the protein CASLGRARNSPLHF. V usage is TRBV6-5 and J usage is TRBJ1-6, with unresolved D. There are 14 residues in the CDR3. V dropped 8 bases and J dropped 6 bases, with 14 bases sitting between them. Looked up from germline, CDR1 is MNHEY and CDR2 is SVGAGI.

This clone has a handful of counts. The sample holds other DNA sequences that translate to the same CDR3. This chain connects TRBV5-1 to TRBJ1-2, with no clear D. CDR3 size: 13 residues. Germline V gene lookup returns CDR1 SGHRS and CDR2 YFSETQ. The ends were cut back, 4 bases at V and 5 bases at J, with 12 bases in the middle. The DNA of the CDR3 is TGCGCCAGCAGCCCCGGGAGGCTATATGGCTACACCTTC. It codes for CASSPGRLYGYTF.

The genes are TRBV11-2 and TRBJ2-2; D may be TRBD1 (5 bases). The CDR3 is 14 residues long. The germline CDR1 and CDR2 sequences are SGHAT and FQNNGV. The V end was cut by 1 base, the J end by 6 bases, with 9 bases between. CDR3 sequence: CASSLGQGAGELFF. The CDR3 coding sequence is TGTGCCAGCAGCTTAGGTCAGGGTGCCGGGGAGCTGTTTTTT.

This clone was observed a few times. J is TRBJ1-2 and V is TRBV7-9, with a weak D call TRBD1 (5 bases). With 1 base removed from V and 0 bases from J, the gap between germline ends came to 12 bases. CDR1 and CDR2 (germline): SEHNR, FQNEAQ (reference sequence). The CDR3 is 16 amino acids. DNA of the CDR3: TGTGCCAGCAGCTTAGGGGAGGGGATAGCTAACTATGGCTACACCTTC. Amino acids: CASSLGEGIANYGYTF.

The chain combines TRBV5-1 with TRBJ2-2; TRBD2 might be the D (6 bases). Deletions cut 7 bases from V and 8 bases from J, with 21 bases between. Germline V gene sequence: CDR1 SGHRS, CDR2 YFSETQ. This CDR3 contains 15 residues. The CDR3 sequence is CASSPGRNGNGELFF. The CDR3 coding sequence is TGCGCCAGCTCCCCGGGGAGGAATGGGAATGGGGAGCTGTTTTTT.

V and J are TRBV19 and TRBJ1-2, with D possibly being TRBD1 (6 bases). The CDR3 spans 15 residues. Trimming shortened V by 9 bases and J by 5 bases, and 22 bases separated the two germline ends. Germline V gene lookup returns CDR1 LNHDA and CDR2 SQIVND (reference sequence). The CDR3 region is CARASIAGGWYGYTF. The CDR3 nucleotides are TGTGCCAGAGCCAGCATCGCCGGGGGCTGGTATGGCTACACCTTC. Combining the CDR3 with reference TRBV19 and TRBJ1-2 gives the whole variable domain DGGITQSPKYLFRKEGQNVTLSCEQNLNHDAMYWYRQDPGQGLRLIYYSQIVNDFQKGDIAEGYSVSREKKESFPLTVTSAQKNPTAFYLCARASIAGGWYGYTFGSGTRLTVV.

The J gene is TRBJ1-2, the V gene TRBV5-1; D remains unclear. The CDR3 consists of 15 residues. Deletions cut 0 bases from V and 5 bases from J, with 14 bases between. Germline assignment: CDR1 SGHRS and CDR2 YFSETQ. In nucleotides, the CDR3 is TGCGCCAGCAGCTTGGCCGGATCCCGGGAGTATGGCTACACCTTC. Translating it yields CASSLAGSREYGYTF.

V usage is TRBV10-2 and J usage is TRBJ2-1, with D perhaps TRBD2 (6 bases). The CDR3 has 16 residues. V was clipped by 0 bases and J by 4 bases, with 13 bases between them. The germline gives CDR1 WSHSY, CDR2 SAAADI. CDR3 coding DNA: TGCGCCAGCAGTGAGTCCCTCCTCGGACTATACAATGAGCAGTTCTTC. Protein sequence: CASSESLLGLYNEQFF.

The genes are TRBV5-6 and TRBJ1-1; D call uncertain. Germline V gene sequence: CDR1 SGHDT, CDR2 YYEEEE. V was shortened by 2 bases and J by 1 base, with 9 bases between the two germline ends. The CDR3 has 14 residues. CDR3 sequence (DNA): TGTGCCAGCAGCTTTTTGACAACGAACACTGAAGCTTTCTTT. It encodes CASSFLTTNTEAFF.

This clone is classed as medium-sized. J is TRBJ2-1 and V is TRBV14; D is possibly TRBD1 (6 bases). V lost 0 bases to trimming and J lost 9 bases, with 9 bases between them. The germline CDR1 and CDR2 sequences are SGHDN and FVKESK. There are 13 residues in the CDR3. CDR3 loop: CASSQDPRGEQFF. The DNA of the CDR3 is TGTGCCAGCAGCCAAGATCCCAGGGGTGAGCAGTTCTTC.